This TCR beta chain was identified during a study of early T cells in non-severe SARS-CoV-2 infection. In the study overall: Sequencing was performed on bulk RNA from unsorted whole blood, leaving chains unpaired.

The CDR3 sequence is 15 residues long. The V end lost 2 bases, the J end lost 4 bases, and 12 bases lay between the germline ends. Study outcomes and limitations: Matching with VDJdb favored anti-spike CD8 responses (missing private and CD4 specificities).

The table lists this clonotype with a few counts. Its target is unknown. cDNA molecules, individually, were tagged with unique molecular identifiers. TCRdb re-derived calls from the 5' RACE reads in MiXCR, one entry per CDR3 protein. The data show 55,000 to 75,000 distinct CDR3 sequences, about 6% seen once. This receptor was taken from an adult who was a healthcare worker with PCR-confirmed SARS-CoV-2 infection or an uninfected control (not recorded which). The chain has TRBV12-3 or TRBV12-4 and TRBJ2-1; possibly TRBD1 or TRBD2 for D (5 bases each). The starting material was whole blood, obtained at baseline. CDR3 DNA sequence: TGTGCCAGCAGTTTAACGCTAGCAGGGTACAATGAGCAGTTCTTC. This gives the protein CASSLTLAGYNEQFF.